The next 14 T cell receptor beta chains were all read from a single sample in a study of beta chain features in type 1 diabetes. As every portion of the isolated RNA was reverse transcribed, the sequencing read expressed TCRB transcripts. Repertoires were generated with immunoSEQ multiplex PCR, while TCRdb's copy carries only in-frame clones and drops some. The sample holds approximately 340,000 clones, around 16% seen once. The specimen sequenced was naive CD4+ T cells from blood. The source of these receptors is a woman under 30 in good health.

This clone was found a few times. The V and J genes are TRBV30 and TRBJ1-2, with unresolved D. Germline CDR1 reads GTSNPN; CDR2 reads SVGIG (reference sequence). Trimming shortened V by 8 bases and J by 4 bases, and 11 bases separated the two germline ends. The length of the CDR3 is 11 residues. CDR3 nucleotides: TGTGCCAGAGGCCTGCTCTATGGCTACACCTTC. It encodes CARGLLYGYTF. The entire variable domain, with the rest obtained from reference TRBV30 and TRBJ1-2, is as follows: SQTIHQWPATLVQPVGSPLSLECTVEGTSNPNLYWYRQAAGRGLQLLFYSVGIGQISSEVPQNLSASRPQDRQFILSSKKLLLSDSGFYLCARGLLYGYTFGSGTRLTVV.

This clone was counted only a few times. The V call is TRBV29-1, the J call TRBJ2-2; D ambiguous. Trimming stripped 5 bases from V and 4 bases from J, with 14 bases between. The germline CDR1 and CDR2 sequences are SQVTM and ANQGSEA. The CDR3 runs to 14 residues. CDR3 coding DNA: TGCAGCGTTTCAAGGATTGGGCTCACCGGGGAGCTGTTTTTT. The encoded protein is CSVSRIGLTGELFF.

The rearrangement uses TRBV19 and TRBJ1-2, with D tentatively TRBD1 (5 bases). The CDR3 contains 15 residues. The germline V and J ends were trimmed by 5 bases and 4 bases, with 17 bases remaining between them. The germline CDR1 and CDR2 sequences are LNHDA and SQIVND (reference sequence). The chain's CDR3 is CASSPTWTLPYGYTF. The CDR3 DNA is TGTGCCAGTAGTCCCACATGGACACTTCCCTATGGCTACACCTTC.

The CDR3 nucleotides are TGTGCCAGCAGCTTAGGACAGACCTATGGCTACACCTTC. It codes for CASSLGQTYGYTF. The chain couples TRBV11-2 to TRBJ1-2, with D perhaps TRBD1 (5 bases). Per germline, CDR1 SGHAT and CDR2 FQNNGV. The CDR3 runs 13 residues. Between the trimmed V and J ends, which lost 1 base and 4 bases, there was a span of 7 bases.

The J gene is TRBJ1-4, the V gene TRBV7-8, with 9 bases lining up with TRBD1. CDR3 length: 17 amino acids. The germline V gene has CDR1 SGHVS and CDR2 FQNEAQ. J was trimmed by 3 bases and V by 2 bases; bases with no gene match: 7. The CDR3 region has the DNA TGTGCCAGCAGCTTACGGTTAACAGGGGGCTCTAATGAAAAACTGTTTTTT. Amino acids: CASSLRLTGGSNEKLFF. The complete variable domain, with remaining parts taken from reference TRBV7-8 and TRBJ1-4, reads GAGVSQSPRYKVAKRGQDVALRCDPISGHVSLFWYQQALGQGPEFLTYFQNEAQLDKSGLPSDRFFAERPEGSVSTLKIQRTQQEDSAVYLCASSLRLTGGSNEKLFFGSGTQLSVL.

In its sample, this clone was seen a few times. The CDR3 nucleotides are TGTGCCTGGAGAGAACAAGGGGGAAAATCCGAAAAACTGTTTTTT. It specifies CAWREQGGKSEKLFF. This rearrangement joins TRBV30 to TRBJ1-4; D is possibly TRBD1 (6 bases). The CDR3 contains 15 residues. V lost 3 bases, J lost 8 bases, and 19 bases lay in between. Per the germline V gene, CDR1 is GTSNPN and CDR2 is SVGIG (reference sequence).

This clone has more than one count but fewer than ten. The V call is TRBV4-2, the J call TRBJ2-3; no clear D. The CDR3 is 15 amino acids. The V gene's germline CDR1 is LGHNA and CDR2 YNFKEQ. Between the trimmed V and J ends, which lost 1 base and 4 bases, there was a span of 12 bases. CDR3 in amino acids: CASSQVPSLPDTQYF. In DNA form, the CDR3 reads TGTGCCAGCAGCCAAGTCCCTAGTTTACCAGATACGCAGTATTTT.

For the CDR3, the DNA is TGTGCCAGCAGCGTAGCGGGTATAACCGGGGAGCTGTTTTTT. It is translated as CASSVAGITGELFF. The J gene is TRBJ2-2, the V gene TRBV9; no reliable D call. The germline V gene encodes CDR1 SGDLS and CDR2 YYNGEE. The CDR3 extends over 14 amino acids. V lost 0 bases and J 5 bases, leaving 8 bases between the germline ends. The full variable domain, in which reference TRBV9 and TRBJ2-2 provide the parts outside the CDR3, is DSGVTQTPKHLITATGQRVTLRCSPRSGDLSVYWYQQSLDQGLQFLIQYYNGEERAKGNILERFSAQQFPDLHSELNLSSLELGDSALYFCASSVAGITGELFFGEGSRLTVL.

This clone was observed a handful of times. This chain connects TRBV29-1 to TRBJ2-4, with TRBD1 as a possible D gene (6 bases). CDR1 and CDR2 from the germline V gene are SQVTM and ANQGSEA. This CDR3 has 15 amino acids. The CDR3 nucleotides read TGCAGTGTAAGAGGACAGTTACTAGCCAAAAACATTCAGTACTTC. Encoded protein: CSVRGQLLAKNIQYF.

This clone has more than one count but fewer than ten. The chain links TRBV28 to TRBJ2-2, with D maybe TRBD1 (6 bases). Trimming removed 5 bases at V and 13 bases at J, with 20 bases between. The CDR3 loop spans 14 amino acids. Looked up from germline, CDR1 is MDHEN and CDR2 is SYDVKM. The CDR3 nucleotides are TGTGCCAGCAGTCCCCCGGACAGCCTTAATCGGCTGTTTTTT. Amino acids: CASSPPDSLNRLFF.

The DNA for the CDR3 is TGTGCCATCAGTGGTCCTAGCGGGGCCCCTAGCGACGAGCAGTACTTC. This codes for CAISGPSGAPSDEQYF. The chain carries TRBV10-3 and TRBJ2-7, with 9 nucleotides matching TRBD2. The J segment lost 5 bases and the V segment lost 4 bases, leaving 12 bases of the junction unmatched. In germline, CDR1 is ENHRY, CDR2 SYGVKD. The CDR3 covers 16 residues.

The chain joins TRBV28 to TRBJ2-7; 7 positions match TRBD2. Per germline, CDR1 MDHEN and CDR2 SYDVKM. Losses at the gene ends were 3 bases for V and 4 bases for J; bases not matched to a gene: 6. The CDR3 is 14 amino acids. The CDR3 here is CASSLTSRAYEQYF. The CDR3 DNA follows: TGTGCCAGCAGTTTGACTAGCAGGGCTTACGAGCAGTACTTC.

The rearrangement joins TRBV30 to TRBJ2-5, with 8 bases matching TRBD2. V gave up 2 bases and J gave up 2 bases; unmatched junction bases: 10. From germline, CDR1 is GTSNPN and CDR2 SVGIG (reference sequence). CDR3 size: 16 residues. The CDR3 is CAWSRGGVAGQETQYF. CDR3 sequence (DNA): TGTGCCTGGAGTCGGGGGGGCGTAGCGGGACAAGAGACCCAGTACTTC.

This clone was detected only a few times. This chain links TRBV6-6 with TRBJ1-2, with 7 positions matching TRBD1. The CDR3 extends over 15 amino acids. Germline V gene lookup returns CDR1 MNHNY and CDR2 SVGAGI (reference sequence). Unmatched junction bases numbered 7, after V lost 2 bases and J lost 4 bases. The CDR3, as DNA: TGTGCCAGCAGTTACCTAGACAGGGCTGGCTATGGCTACACCTTC. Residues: CASSYLDRAGYGYTF.